The present TCR beta chain was sequenced within a study of cytomegalovirus exposure and HLA in healthy donors. Broader study findings: The authors enumerated roughly 180 TCR beta chains as linked to cytomegalovirus.

The V gene's germline CDR1 is MGHRA and CDR2 YSYEKL. This CDR3 is built from 14 residues. With 4 bases removed from V and 7 bases from J, the gap between germline ends came to 13 bases. As for this clone: The antigen is unknown.

The PCR employed 60 Vbeta primers together with 13 Jbeta primers. Clones were read by immunoSEQ multiplex PCR, and TCRdb kept only the in-frame ones, dropping some. The sample holds 150,000 to 200,000 clones, roughly four fifths seen once. The V and J genes are TRBV4-1 and TRBJ2-2; D unresolved. This receptor was obtained from a girl aged 2-15 years in good health and CMV-seropositive. The sample consisted of PBMCs. CDR3: CASSRGPRGGELFF. In DNA form, the CDR3 reads TGCGCCAGCAGCCGCGGTCCACGCGGCGGGGAGCTGTTTTTT.